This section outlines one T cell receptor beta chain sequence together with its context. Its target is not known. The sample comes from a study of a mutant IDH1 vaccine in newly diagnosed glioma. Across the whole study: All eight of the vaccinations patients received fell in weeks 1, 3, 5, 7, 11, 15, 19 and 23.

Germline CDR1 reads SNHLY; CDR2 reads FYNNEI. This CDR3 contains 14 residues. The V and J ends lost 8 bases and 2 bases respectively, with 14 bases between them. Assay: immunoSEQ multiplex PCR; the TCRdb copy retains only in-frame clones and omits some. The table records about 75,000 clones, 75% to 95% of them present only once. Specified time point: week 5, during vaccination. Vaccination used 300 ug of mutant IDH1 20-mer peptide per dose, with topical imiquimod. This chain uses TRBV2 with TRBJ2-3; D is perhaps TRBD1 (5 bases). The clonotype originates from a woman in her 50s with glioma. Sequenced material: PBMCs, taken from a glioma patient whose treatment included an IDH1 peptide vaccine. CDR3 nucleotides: TGTGCCAGCCCGGAAGGGGTCCTCACAGATACGCAGTATTTT. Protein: CASPEGVLTDTQYF.